These 27 T cell receptor beta chains share one sample of origin, sequenced in a study of CD8 T cells in Susac syndrome. After extraction with the RNeasy kit, roughly 0.45 to 1 ug of the RNA was reverse transcribed using random hexamers. MiXCR, applied by TCRdb to the immunoSEQ multiplex PCR reads, yields one record per CDR3 protein. The sample lists under 350,000 distinct CDR3 sequences, 92% occurring once. The sample taken for sequencing was CD4+ T cells from PBMCs. These receptors were taken from a human donor with multiple sclerosis.

The V call is TRBV12-3 or TRBV12-4, the J call TRBJ1-1, with D unresolved. V was pared by 1 base and J by 6 bases, with 12 bases between. The length of the CDR3 is 14 residues. As DNA, the CDR3 is TGTGCCAGCAGTTTAGACGTGGGGTCCCCTGAAGCTTTCTTT. This encodes CASSLDVGSPEAFF.

This chain links TRBV12-3 or TRBV12-4 with TRBJ2-5; D may be TRBD2 (5 bases). Trimming shortened V by 2 bases and J by 1 base, and 8 bases separated the two germline ends. The CDR3 covers 14 residues. The DNA of the CDR3 is TGTGCCAGCAGTTTACGCGGACTCCAAGAGACCCAGTACTTC. The encoded protein is CASSLRGLQETQYF.

This chain links TRBV5-1 with TRBJ2-4; D gene unclear. The V gene's germline CDR1 is SGHRS and CDR2 YFSETQ. V lost 4 bases, J lost 0 bases, and 17 bases lay in between. This CDR3 is 17 amino acids long. The CDR3 loop reads CASSPHLTAVAKNIQYF. For the CDR3, the DNA is TGCGCCAGCAGCCCCCACTTGACGGCGGTAGCCAAAAACATTCAGTACTTC. Full variable domain (outside the CDR3, taken from reference TRBV5-1 and TRBJ2-4): KAGVTQTPRYLIKTRGQQVTLSCSPISGHRSVSWYQQTPGQGLQFLFEYFSETQRNKGNFPGRFSGRQFSNSRSEMNVSTLELGDSALYLCASSPHLTAVAKNIQYFGAGTRLSVL.

CDR3: CASSLNRGKAFF. In nucleotides, the CDR3 is TGTGCCAGCAGCTTAAACAGGGGAAAAGCTTTCTTT. This chain links TRBV13 with TRBJ1-1; 7 nucleotides agree with TRBD1. CDR3 size: 12 residues. J was trimmed by 9 bases and V by 2 bases; bases with no gene match: 3. Germline values: CDR1 PRHDT, CDR2 FYEKMQ (reference sequence).

The V gene is TRBV5-5, the J gene TRBJ1-2; D remains ambiguous. Germline V gene lookup returns CDR1 SGHKS and CDR2 YYEKEE (reference sequence). This CDR3 comprises 11 residues. Trimming stripped 5 bases from V and 3 bases from J, with 5 bases between. The CDR3 DNA is TGTGCCAGCAGTGGAGACTATGGCTACACCTTC. Protein sequence: CASSGDYGYTF.

V gene TRBV7-9 combines with J gene TRBJ2-7; no clear D. Germline lookup yields CDR1 SEHNR and CDR2 FQNEAQ (reference sequence). The CDR3 loop spans 13 amino acids. The V and J ends lost 5 bases and 2 bases respectively, with 10 bases between them. The DNA of the CDR3 is TGTGCCAGCAGCCCACAGAGCGCCTACGAGCAGTACTTC. Amino acids: CASSPQSAYEQYF.

This sequence joins TRBV5-1 and TRBJ1-1, with TRBD1 identical over 8 bases. V was clipped by 3 bases and J by 1 base; unmatched bases: 2. Germline V gene data show CDR1 as SGHRS and CDR2 as YFSETQ. The length of the CDR3 is 14 residues. CDR3 sequence reads: CASSSGTGNTEAFF. In DNA form, the CDR3 reads TGCGCCAGCAGCTCCGGGACAGGGAACACTGAAGCTTTCTTT.

The V and J genes are TRBV7-2 and TRBJ1-4, with TRBD1 identical over 10 bases. The CDR3 covers 16 residues. The V gene's germline CDR1 is SGHTA and CDR2 FQGNSA. J gave up 11 bases and V 3 bases, and 12 bases lay outside the gene matches. CDR3 sequence: CASSLGRRQGAQKLFF. CDR3 sequence (DNA): TGTGCCAGCAGCTTGGGCCGCCGACAGGGGGCGCAGAAACTGTTTTTT.

The chain has TRBV20-1 and TRBJ2-1, with 10 bases fitting TRBD1. Per the germline V gene, CDR1 is DFQATT and CDR2 is SNEGSKA (reference sequence). The CDR3 sequence is 14 residues long. V gave up 3 bases and J gave up 9 bases; unmatched junction bases: 8. CDR3 loop: CSASRGTGEGEQFF. In DNA, the CDR3 is TGCAGTGCTAGCAGAGGGACAGGGGAGGGTGAGCAGTTCTTC.

This clonotype occurred a few times. This chain links TRBV3-1 with TRBJ2-7, with D uncertain. This CDR3 region has 18 residues. Between the trimmed V and J ends, which lost 1 base and 1 base, there was a span of 20 bases. The germline V gene has CDR1 LGHDT and CDR2 YNNKEL (reference sequence). This CDR3 reads CASSQASYQGSYSYEQYF. CDR3 in DNA: TGTGCCAGCAGCCAAGCATCGTACCAAGGGTCTTATTCCTACGAGCAGTACTTC.

The chain joins TRBV5-4 to TRBJ2-2, with D possibly called TRBD1 or TRBD2 (5 bases each). The CDR3 is made up of 15 amino acids. Germline V gene sequence: CDR1 SGHNT, CDR2 YYREEE (reference sequence). V lost 0 bases and J lost 8, with 14 bases in between. The DNA of the CDR3 is TGTGCCAGCAGCTTGGAAGGGACCCGAGGAGGGGAGCTGTTTTTT. This sequence encodes CASSLEGTRGGELFF.

V is TRBV13 and J is TRBJ2-5; unclear D gene. V lost 6 bases, J lost 9 bases, and 14 bases lay in between. Germline V CDR1 and CDR2: PRHDT, FYEKMQ (reference sequence). This CDR3 is built from 12 residues. The CDR3 DNA is TGTGCCAGCAGTCAATTCAGAGAAGCCCAGTACTTC. It yields the protein CASSQFREAQYF.

The CDR3 nucleotides read TGCAGTGCTAGAGCGGGGCTAGCGGGCGATCTTAGACAAGAGACCCAGTACTTC. It translates to CSARAGLAGDLRQETQYF. The V and J genes are TRBV20-1 and TRBJ2-5; 8 bases fit TRBD2. This CDR3 comprises 18 residues. Germline CDR1 reads DFQATT; CDR2 reads SNEGSKA (reference sequence). V lost 1 base to trimming and J lost 2 bases; unmatched junction nucleotides: 15.

With regard to this clonotype: One junction end disagrees with the germline gene, perhaps due to a read error. The rearrangement joins TRBV7-2 to TRBJ1-3, with D unresolved. The CDR3 loop spans 15 amino acids. Looked up from germline, CDR1 is SGHTA and CDR2 is FQGNSA. The CDR3 nucleotides read TGTGCCAGCAGCACCCAACTGGTCTCTGAAAACACCATATATTTT. Protein product: CASSTQLVSENTIYF.

This clonotype was recorded only once. The J gene is TRBJ2-7, the V gene TRBV20-1; no reliable D call. V lost 4 bases and J 2 bases, leaving 9 bases between the germline ends. This CDR3 is built from 12 residues. Germline CDR1 is DFQATT and CDR2 is SNEGSKA (reference sequence). The CDR3 coding sequence is TGCAGTGCTAACATGCGAGCCTACGAGCAGTACTTC. Translation gives CSANMRAYEQYF.

This sequence joins TRBV20-1 and TRBJ2-1, with D possibly TRBD2 on 5 matching bases. The CDR3 length is 14 residues. From germline, CDR1 is DFQATT and CDR2 SNEGSKA (reference sequence). Deletions cut 4 bases from V and 4 bases from J, with 14 bases between. CDR3 sequence (DNA): TGCAGTGCTAAGCTACCACGGGGATACAATGAGCAGTTCTTC. Translating gives CSAKLPRGYNEQFF.

The V and J genes are TRBV5-1 and TRBJ2-5, with a possible D match to TRBD1 (6 bases). The length of the CDR3 is 13 residues. V gave up 4 bases and J gave up 5 bases, with 12 bases separating them. In germline, CDR1 is SGHRS, CDR2 YFSETQ. DNA of the CDR3: TGCGCCAGCAGCGGAACAGGGCCGGAGACCCAGTACTTC. Amino acid sequence: CASSGTGPETQYF.

This clonotype was observed once. The rearrangement joins TRBV20-1 to TRBJ1-5; D not certain. This CDR3 contains 15 residues. With 4 bases removed from V and 0 bases from J, the gap between germline ends came to 13 bases. CDR1 and CDR2 from the germline V gene are DFQATT and SNEGSKA (reference sequence). DNA for the CDR3: TGCAGTGCTATACCCCGCCAGGTTAGCAATCAGCCCCAGCATTTT. Its protein is CSAIPRQVSNQPQHF.

The chain uses TRBV20-1 and TRBJ2-5, with a tentative D call TRBD2 (7 bases). The CDR3 sequence is 13 residues long. Germline CDR1 is DFQATT and CDR2 is SNEGSKA (reference sequence). Between the trimmed V and J ends, which lost 5 bases and 4 bases, there was a span of 14 bases. CDR3 region: CSAGLGGGETQYF. The DNA for the CDR3 is TGCAGTGCTGGATTAGGGGGGGGAGAGACCCAGTACTTC.

The chain joins TRBV25-1 to TRBJ2-1, with 9 bases that match TRBD2. The CDR3 is made up of 14 amino acids. Germline assignment: CDR1 MGHDK and CDR2 SYGVNS. V shed 5 bases and J 3 bases; nucleotides not matched to a gene: 2. CDR3 sequence reads: CASSFSGGYNEQFF. For the CDR3, the DNA is TGTGCCAGCAGTTTTAGCGGGGGCTACAATGAGCAGTTCTTC.

The chain recombines TRBV5-4 with TRBJ2-3; 7 bases agree with TRBD2. After removal of 0 bases from V and 7 bases from J, the junction contained 14 bases not matched to a gene. The CDR3 covers 17 residues. Germline V lookup: CDR1 SGHNT, CDR2 YYREEE (reference sequence). CDR3 region: CASSLAGVAGAGHTQYF. In nucleotides, the CDR3 is TGTGCCAGCAGCTTGGCGGGGGTGGCGGGAGCTGGTCATACGCAGTATTTT.

This clonotype turned up a few times. The chain recombines TRBV6-1 with TRBJ1-1, with 9 bases identical to TRBD1. Trimming at V came to 7 bases and at J to 1 base, leaving 10 bases not matched to a gene. This CDR3 is built from 16 residues. Germline loops: CDR1 MNHNS, CDR2 SASEGT. CDR3 DNA sequence: TGTGCCAGCATACCTTCCCGGGACAGGGCGAACACTGAAGCTTTCTTT. It encodes CASIPSRDRANTEAFF.

The rearrangement uses TRBV9 and TRBJ2-7; D is possibly TRBD1 or TRBD2 (5 bases each). The CDR3 loop spans 15 amino acids. The germline CDR1 and CDR2 sequences are SGDLS and YYNGEE. Trimming pared 0 bases from V and 1 base from J, leaving 11 bases between. The CDR3 DNA reads as TGTGCCAGCAGCGTAGACGGGGCTGCTTCCTACGAGCAGTACTTC. Its translation is CASSVDGAASYEQYF.

The rearrangement joins TRBV19 to TRBJ1-1, with 9 bases that match TRBD1. The ends lost 6 bases at V and 5 bases at J; junction bases unmatched: 4. Germline CDR1 and CDR2: LNHDA and SQIVND (reference sequence). The CDR3 consists of 13 residues. CDR3 coding DNA: TGTGCCAGTAGCCGGGACAGGGTGACTGAAGCTTTCTTT. It encodes CASSRDRVTEAFF.

The chain has TRBV20-1 and TRBJ2-7; 9 bases line up with TRBD2. V shed 1 base and J 1 base; nucleotides not matched to a gene: 8. Germline loops: CDR1 DFQATT, CDR2 SNEGSKA (reference sequence). There are 16 residues in the CDR3. The CDR3 region has the DNA TGCAGTGCTAGAGCAACGACTAGCGGTGGTTCCTACGAGCAGTACTTC. Translated: CSARATTSGGSYEQYF.

This chain links TRBV3-1 with TRBJ1-1; D is undetermined. The CDR3 totals 15 residues. The ends were cut back, 0 bases at V and 5 bases at J, with 13 bases in the middle. Looked up from germline, CDR1 is LGHDT and CDR2 is YNNKEL (reference sequence). The CDR3 sequence is CASSQDGAPGTEAFF. Written as DNA, the CDR3 is TGTGCCAGCAGCCAAGATGGAGCTCCCGGGACTGAAGCTTTCTTT.

This CDR3 reads CASSLRNPAAGELFF. As DNA, the CDR3 is TGTGCCAGCAGCCTAAGAAATCCCGCGGCCGGGGAGCTGTTTTTT. This sequence joins TRBV9 and TRBJ2-2; D is unclear. V was pared by 4 bases and J by 6 bases, with 16 bases between. CDR3 length: 15 amino acids. Per germline, CDR1 SGDLS and CDR2 YYNGEE.